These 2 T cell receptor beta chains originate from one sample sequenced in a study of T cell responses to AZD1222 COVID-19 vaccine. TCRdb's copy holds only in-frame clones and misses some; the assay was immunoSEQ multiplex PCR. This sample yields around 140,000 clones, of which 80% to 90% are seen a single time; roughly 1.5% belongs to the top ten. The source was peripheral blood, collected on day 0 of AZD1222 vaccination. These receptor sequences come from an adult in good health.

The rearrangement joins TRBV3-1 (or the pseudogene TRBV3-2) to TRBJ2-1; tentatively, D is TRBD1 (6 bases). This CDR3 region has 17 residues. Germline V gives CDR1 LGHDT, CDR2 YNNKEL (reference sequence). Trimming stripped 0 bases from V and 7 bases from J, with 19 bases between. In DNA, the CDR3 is TGTGCCAGCAGCCAAGAAGGACCGCCTAGGACAGAAAATGAGCAGTTCTTC. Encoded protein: CASSQEGPPRTENEQFF.

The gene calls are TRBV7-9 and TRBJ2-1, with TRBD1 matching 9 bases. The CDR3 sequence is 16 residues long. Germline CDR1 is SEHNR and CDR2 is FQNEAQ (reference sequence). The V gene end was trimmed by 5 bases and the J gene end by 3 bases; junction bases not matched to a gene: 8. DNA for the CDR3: TGTGCCAGCAGCCGAAAGGGACAGGGCGTCTACAATGAGCAGTTCTTC. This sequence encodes CASSRKGQGVYNEQFF.